Following are 9 T cell receptor beta chains from one sample sequenced in a study of blood T cell repertoires in COVID-19. Measured with immunoSEQ multiplex PCR; TCRdb has only the in-frame clones, and not every one. Of about 170,000 clones listed, over 80% are singletons. Sequencing was done on a sample of peripheral blood. The receptors shown here come from a man aged 25-45 years with COVID-19, enrolled during active disease.

This chain links TRBV18 with TRBJ1-5; D gene unclear. CDR1 is KGHSH, CDR2 LQKENI, per germline. Between the trimmed V and J ends, which lost 5 bases and 7 bases, there was a span of 15 bases. The CDR3 has 14 amino acids. In nucleotides, the CDR3 is TGTGCCAGCTCAGGTACAGAGGCGGGACAGCCCCAGCATTTT. This translates into CASSGTEAGQPQHF.

This rearrangement joins TRBV19 to TRBJ1-4; 9 bases agree with TRBD1. CDR3 length: 14 residues. J was trimmed by 0 bases and V by 8 bases; bases with no gene match: 1. Germline values: CDR1 LNHDA, CDR2 SQIVND (reference sequence). The CDR3 reads CASWTGATNEKLFF. As DNA, the CDR3 is TGTGCCAGTTGGACAGGGGCAACTAATGAAAAACTGTTTTTT. Based on the CDR3 plus reference TRBV19 and TRBJ1-4, the full variable domain is DGGITQSPKYLFRKEGQNVTLSCEQNLNHDAMYWYRQDPGQGLRLIYYSQIVNDFQKGDIAEGYSVSREKKESFPLTVTSAQKNPTAFYLCASWTGATNEKLFFGSGTQLSVL.

The chain is built from TRBV5-4 and TRBJ2-1; perhaps TRBD2 as D (5 bases). Deletions cut 1 base from V and 9 bases from J, with 14 bases between. This CDR3 spans 14 amino acids. Germline values: CDR1 SGHNT, CDR2 YYREEE (reference sequence). Written as DNA, the CDR3 is TGTGCCAGCAGCTTGTTAGGATTTGGAGGTGAGCAGTTCTTC. This codes for CASSLLGFGGEQFF.

The CDR3 DNA follows: TGTGCCAGCAGCCCGAATAGCGGGAGGGACGAGCAGTACTTC. It specifies CASSPNSGRDEQYF. This chain uses TRBV5-4 with TRBJ2-7; 11 nucleotides match TRBD2. This CDR3 contains 14 residues. The germline gives CDR1 SGHNT, CDR2 YYREEE (reference sequence). J was trimmed by 5 bases and V by 4 bases; bases with no gene match: 5. The complete variable domain, with remaining parts taken from reference TRBV5-4 and TRBJ2-7, reads ETGVTQSPTHLIKTRGQQVTLRCSSQSGHNTVSWYQQALGQGPQFIFQYYREEENGRGNFPPRFSGLQFPNYSSELNVNALELDDSALYLCASSPNSGRDEQYFGPGTRLTVT.

The CDR3 DNA follows: TGTGCCAGCAGCCAGTTAGGGACATACTCCTACAATGAGCAGTTCTTC. Its protein product is CASSQLGTYSYNEQFF. The gene calls are TRBV14 and TRBJ2-1; D perhaps matches TRBD1 (6 bases). V was pared by 3 bases and J by 0 bases, with 12 bases between. The CDR3 is 16 residues long. Germline CDR1 and CDR2: SGHDN and FVKESK. Filled out from reference TRBV14 and TRBJ2-1, the complete variable domain reads EAGVTQFPSHSVIEKGQTVTLRCDPISGHDNLYWYRRVMGKEIKFLLHFVKESKQDESGMPNNRFLAERTGGTYSTLKVQPAELEDSGVYFCASSQLGTYSYNEQFFGPGTRLTVL.

The rearrangement uses TRBV20-1 and TRBJ1-3; D gene unclear. There are 15 residues in the CDR3. CDR1 and CDR2 from the germline V gene are DFQATT and SNEGSKA (reference sequence). V lost 3 bases and J 0 bases, leaving 12 bases between the germline ends. This CDR3 reads CSASRQRDSGNTIYF. The CDR3, as DNA: TGCAGTGCTAGTCGTCAGCGAGACTCTGGAAACACCATATATTTT.

This chain connects TRBV4-2 to TRBJ2-5; 12 nucleotides match TRBD2. CDR3 length: 18 residues. Germline V gene sequence: CDR1 LGHNA, CDR2 YNFKEQ. V lost 0 bases, J lost 2 bases, and 7 bases stayed unmatched. In DNA, the CDR3 is TGTGCCAGCAGCCAAGAGGGACTAGCGGGCGGTATTCAAGAGACCCAGTACTTC. It encodes CASSQEGLAGGIQETQYF.

This rearrangement joins TRBV5-1 to TRBJ2-4; a weak D match, TRBD2 (5 bases). This CDR3 is built from 14 residues. Trimming took off 7 bases at V and 1 base at J, with 12 bases between the two ends. Germline V lookup: CDR1 SGHRS, CDR2 YFSETQ. The CDR3 region has the DNA TGCGCCAGCGGTCTCGGGGAGGCCAAAAACATTCAGTACTTC. Translating it yields CASGLGEAKNIQYF. Full variable domain (remainder filled in from reference TRBV5-1 and TRBJ2-4): KAGVTQTPRYLIKTRGQQVTLSCSPISGHRSVSWYQQTPGQGLQFLFEYFSETQRNKGNFPGRFSGRQFSNSRSEMNVSTLELGDSALYLCASGLGEAKNIQYFGAGTRLSVL.

The V and J genes are TRBV4-3 and TRBJ2-7; TRBD2 might be the D (6 bases). With 1 base removed from V and 3 bases from J, the gap between germline ends came to 7 bases. There are 13 residues in the CDR3. The germline V gene encodes CDR1 LGHNA and CDR2 YSLEER. The DNA for the CDR3 is TGCGCCAGCAGCCAAGGACTAGACTACGAGCAGTACTTC. It is translated as CASSQGLDYEQYF.